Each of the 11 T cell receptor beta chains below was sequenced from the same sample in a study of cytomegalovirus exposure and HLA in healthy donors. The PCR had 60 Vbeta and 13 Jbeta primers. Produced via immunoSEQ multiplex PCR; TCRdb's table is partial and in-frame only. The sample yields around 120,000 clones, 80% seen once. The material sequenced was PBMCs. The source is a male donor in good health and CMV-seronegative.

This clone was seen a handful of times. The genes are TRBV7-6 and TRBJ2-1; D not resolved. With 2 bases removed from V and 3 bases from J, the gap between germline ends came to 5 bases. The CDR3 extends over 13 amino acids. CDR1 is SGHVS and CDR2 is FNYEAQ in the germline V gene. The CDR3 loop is CASSLNIYNEQFF. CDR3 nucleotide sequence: TGTGCCAGCAGCTTAAATATCTACAATGAGCAGTTCTTC.

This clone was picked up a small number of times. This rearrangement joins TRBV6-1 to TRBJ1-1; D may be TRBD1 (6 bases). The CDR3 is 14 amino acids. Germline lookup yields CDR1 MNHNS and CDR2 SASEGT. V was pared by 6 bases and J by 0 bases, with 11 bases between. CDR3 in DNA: TGTGCCAGCAGACGACAGGCCTTGAACACTGAAGCTTTCTTT. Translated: CASRRQALNTEAFF.

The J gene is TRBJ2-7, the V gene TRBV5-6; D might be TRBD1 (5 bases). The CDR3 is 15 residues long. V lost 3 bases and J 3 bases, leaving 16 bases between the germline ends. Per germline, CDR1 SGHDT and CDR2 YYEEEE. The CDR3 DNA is TGTGCCAGCAGCTCGCGCTGGGGCCGCCACTACGAGCAGTACTTC. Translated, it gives CASSSRWGRHYEQYF.

CDR3 nucleotide sequence: TGTGCCAGCAGCGGACCCAGGGACAGGAACACCGGGGAGCTGTTTTTT. Amino acid sequence: CASSGPRDRNTGELFF. The J gene is TRBJ2-2, the V gene TRBV5-6; TRBD1 aligns across 7 bases. The germline V gene encodes CDR1 SGHDT and CDR2 YYEEEE. Trimming removed 4 bases from V and 1 base from J; junction bases left unmatched: 7. The CDR3 loop spans 16 amino acids. Using reference TRBV5-6 and TRBJ2-2 for the parts outside the CDR3, the full variable domain is DAGVTQSPTHLIKTRGQQVTLRCSPKSGHDTVSWYQQALGQGPQFIFQYYEEEERQRGNFPDRFSGHQFPNYSSELNVNALLLGDSALYLCASSGPRDRNTGELFFGEGSRLTVL.

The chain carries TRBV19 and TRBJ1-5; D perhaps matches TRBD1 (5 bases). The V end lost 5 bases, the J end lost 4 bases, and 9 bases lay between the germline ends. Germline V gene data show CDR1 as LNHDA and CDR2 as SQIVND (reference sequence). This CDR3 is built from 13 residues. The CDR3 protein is CASSAAGNQPQHF. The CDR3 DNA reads TGTGCCAGTAGTGCAGCAGGGAATCAGCCCCAGCATTTT.

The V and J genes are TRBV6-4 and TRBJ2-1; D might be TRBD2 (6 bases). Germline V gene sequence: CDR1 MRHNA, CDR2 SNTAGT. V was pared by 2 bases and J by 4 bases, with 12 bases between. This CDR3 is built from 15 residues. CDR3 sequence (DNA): TGTGCCAGCAGTGACATAGGCGGGGAATACAATGAGCAGTTCTTC. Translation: CASSDIGGEYNEQFF.

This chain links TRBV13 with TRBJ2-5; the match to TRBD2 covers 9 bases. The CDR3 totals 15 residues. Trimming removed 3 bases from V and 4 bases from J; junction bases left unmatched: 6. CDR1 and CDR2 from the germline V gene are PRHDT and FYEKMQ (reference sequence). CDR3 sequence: CASSFGTSGLETQYF. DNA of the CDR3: TGTGCCAGCAGCTTCGGCACTAGCGGGTTAGAGACCCAGTACTTC.

In DNA, the CDR3 is TGTGCCAGCAGTTTCATCGGGGGATATAATTCACCCCTCCACTTT. Protein: CASSFIGGYNSPLHF. The rearrangement links TRBV28 to TRBJ1-6; a weak D match, TRBD1 (5 bases). In germline, CDR1 is MDHEN, CDR2 SYDVKM. V was clipped by 3 bases and J by 4 bases, with 10 bases between them. This CDR3 is built from 15 residues.

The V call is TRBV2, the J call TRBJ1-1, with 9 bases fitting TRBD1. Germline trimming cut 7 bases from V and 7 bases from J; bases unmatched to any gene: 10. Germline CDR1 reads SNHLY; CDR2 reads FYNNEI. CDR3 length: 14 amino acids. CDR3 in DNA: TGTGCCAGCACGAATAAGGGACAGGGCCTTGAAGCTTTCTTT. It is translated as CASTNKGQGLEAFF.

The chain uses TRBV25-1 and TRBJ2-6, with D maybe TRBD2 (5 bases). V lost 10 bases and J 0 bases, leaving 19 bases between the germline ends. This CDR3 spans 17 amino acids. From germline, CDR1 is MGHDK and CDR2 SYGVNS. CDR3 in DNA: TGTGCCACCTCGGACTCTGGGGTTGACTCTGGGGCCAACGTCCTGACTTTC. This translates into CATSDSGVDSGANVLTF.

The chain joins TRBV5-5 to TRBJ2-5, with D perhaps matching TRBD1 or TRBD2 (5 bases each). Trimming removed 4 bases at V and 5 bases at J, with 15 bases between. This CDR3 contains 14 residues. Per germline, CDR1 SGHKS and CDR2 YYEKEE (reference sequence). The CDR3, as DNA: TGTGCCAGCAGCGTGGACATGAGGAGGGAGACCCAGTACTTC. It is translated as CASSVDMRRETQYF.